This T cell receptor beta chain was captured in a study of blood T cell repertoires in COVID-19. Profiled with immunoSEQ multiplex PCR; TCRdb holds only in-frame clones, not every one. The profile covers over 250,000 clones, with about 88% appearing a single time and about 1.5% taken by the ten largest. The germline CDR1 and CDR2 sequences are MNHEY and SMNVEV (reference sequence). The length of the CDR3 is 15 residues. V shed 2 bases and J 7 bases; nucleotides not matched to a gene: 7. One Seattle source followed patients from active infection through their disease course. Source material: peripheral blood. This chain uses TRBV27 with TRBJ2-3; 9 nucleotides agree with TRBD2. This TCR derives from a human donor with COVID-19, enrolled during active disease. The donor label of this sample is uncertain. For the CDR3, the DNA is TGTGCCAGCAGTTTAGCGGGAGGGCGGCCGAATACGCAGTATTTT. Translation: CASSLAGGRPNTQYF.